This T cell receptor beta chain stems from a study of Ad26.COV2.S vaccination and SARS-CoV-2 variants. Study-wide background: The Ad26.COV2.S arm of the COV1001 trial was where the donor was placed. The study gave Ad26.COV2.S intramuscularly, once or twice 56 days apart.

The germline V and J ends were trimmed by 1 base and 2 bases, with 21 bases remaining between them. In germline, CDR1 is SEHNR, CDR2 FQNEAQ (reference sequence). The CDR3 contains 19 residues. The treatment here: some 19 received Ad26.COV2.S at low or high dose, single or two shots; 5 received placebo; per-sample allocation not given. Day 63 following the first vaccine or placebo injection was when the samples were taken. Boston provided a donor who was an adult aged 18-55 years. The vaccine delivered Wuhan-strain SARS-CoV-2 spike through an Ad26 vector. Data came from immunoSEQ multiplex PCR; TCRdb stores just in-frame clones and leaves some out. In the table there are 300,000 to 400,000 clones, roughly 88% of which are singletons.

The sequences come from peripheral blood, collected in a trial of Ad26.COV2.S vaccine versus placebo. The gene calls are TRBV7-9 and TRBJ1-3; a possible D gene is TRBD1 (6 bases). The origin of this receptor is a person aged 18-60 years who received the Ad26.COV2.S COVID-19 vaccine or a placebo. CDR3: CASSLGLGAGAIPGNTIYF. The CDR3 DNA sequence: TGTGCCAGCAGCTTAGGACTGGGAGCAGGGGCTATTCCTGGAAACACCATATATTTT.